A selection of T cell receptor beta chains follows, all from one sample in a study of cytomegalovirus exposure and HLA in healthy donors. This table comes from immunoSEQ multiplex PCR, and its TCRdb copy is limited to in-frame clones, with some not included. The sample totals 150,000 to 200,000 clones; its top ten clones hold roughly 0.74%. What was sequenced was PBMCs. Receptor source: a boy aged 10-17 years in good health and CMV-seronegative. CDR3s include the opening cysteine and the closing phenylalanine or tryptophan. Each record gives: J gene, V gene, D gene, CDR3 length, CDR3 protein. A D gene is named only where the DNA matches it firmly.

TRBJ2-3,TRBV29-1,.,14,CSVEGQGYTDTQYF
TRBJ2-1,TRBV7-2,TRBD1,18,CASSSPAPLPGGYNEQFF
TRBJ2-2,TRBV7-2,TRBD2,17,CASSPSGLAGGAGELFF
TRBJ2-5,TRBV28,.,16,CASSLWVTRGEETQYF
TRBJ2-4,TRBV11-2,TRBD2,13,CASSTGLAGGVYF
TRBJ2-1,TRBV30,.,14,CASDEENSYNEQFF
TRBJ2-7,TRBV6-5,.,14,CASMVTRVSHEQYF
TRBJ1-3,TRBV5-5,TRBD1,17,CASSSTGPNPSGNTIYF
TRBJ1-1,TRBV7-8,.,11,CASSADSLAFF
TRBJ1-1,TRBV18,TRBD1,15,CASSPRDRENTEAFF
TRBJ2-5,TRBV6-5,TRBD2,15,CASSPSGGRGETQYF
TRBJ2-5,TRBV14,.,15,CASSQDVGAAETQYF
TRBJ1-3,TRBV9,.,16,CASSVAIGKGRNTIYF
TRBJ2-7,TRBV29-1,.,13,CSAGYADTYEQYF
TRBJ1-1,TRBV18,.,16,CASSPTYESGETEAFF
TRBJ1-4,TRBV6-8,TRBD1,19,CASSYSNRDRATTNEKLFF
TRBJ2-1,TRBV6-1,.,13,CASSEASDNEQFF
TRBJ2-7,TRBV11-3,TRBD1,17,CASSPRTRTGRAYEQYF
TRBJ1-1,TRBV27,.,14,CASSYTAGNTEAFF
TRBJ2-3,TRBV4-2,TRBD2,17,CASSQDPAGGPVDTQYF
TRBJ1-2,TRBV6-1,.,12,CASSESGYGYTF
TRBJ1-6,TRBV9,TRBD1,16,CASSPWTGMEVSPLHF
TRBJ2-5,TRBV5-4,TRBD2,16,CASRPGGLAGGETQYF
TRBJ2-7,TRBV5-6,.,14,CASSLFEAHYEQYF
TRBJ1-2,TRBV27,TRBD1,14,CASSPQGQNYGYTF
TRBJ1-5,TRBV18,.,18,CASSPPGGQGLGSQPQHF